This T cell receptor beta chain was obtained from a study of early T cells in non-severe SARS-CoV-2 infection. Study in general: The study sequenced bulk RNA from unsorted whole blood, with chains unpaired. Study observations and caveats: Matches to VDJdb favored anti-spike CD8 responses and missed private and CD4 specificities.

Tagging with unique molecular identifiers was applied to individual cDNA molecules. One entry per CDR3 protein, called by TCRdb with MiXCR from the 5' RACE reads. The table has about 44,000 distinct CDR3 sequences, about 23% seen once. A single count supports this clonotype. Its antigen is unknown. This CDR3 contains 15 residues. CDR1 is SGHNT and CDR2 is YYREEE in the germline V gene (reference sequence). J was trimmed by 2 bases and V by 4 bases; bases with no gene match: 9. This TCR derives from an adult who was a healthcare worker with PCR-confirmed SARS-CoV-2 infection or an uninfected control (not recorded which). This sequence joins TRBV5-4 and TRBJ2-7; TRBD1 agrees at 7 bases. The source was whole blood, collected at baseline. The CDR3 sequence: CASSPPGQSPYEQYF. The CDR3, as DNA: TGTGCCAGCAGCCCCCCGGGACAGAGTCCCTACGAGCAGTACTTC.